In its sample, the clone carrying this TCR beta chain was seen once. Its antigen is unknown. The sample originates from a study of shared clonotypes between healthy human individuals. Study results and limitations: Non-shared clonotypes had lower generation probabilities than clonotypes shared by all four sorted-subset donors. Richness estimates generally favored naive over memory subsets. A few donors held about 5% of naive CD4 clonotypes in common.

Each cell subset's genomic DNA was divided evenly among several immunoSEQ plates. Here immunoSEQ multiplex PCR was the method, and the copy in TCRdb shows in-frame clones only, minus some. The table records about 1 million clones, around 74% of them present only once. V was cut by 6 bases and J by 6 bases, with 20 bases left in between. Looked up from germline, CDR1 is MNHNS and CDR2 is SASEGT. This CDR3 is 15 amino acids long. The sequence derives from a man aged 18 to 29 in good health. This chain connects TRBV6-1 to TRBJ1-1; tentatively, D is TRBD1 (6 bases). Sequencing input: memory CD4+ T cells sorted from blood. Subset given: CD45RA-negative fraction. CDR3 sequence reads: CASSRDTGGSAEAFF. The CDR3 DNA follows: TGTGCCAGCAGCCGGGACACCGGAGGCTCCGCTGAAGCTTTCTTT.